The next 8 T cell receptor beta chains were all read from a single sample in a study of T cell responses to AZD1222 COVID-19 vaccine. Sequenced by immunoSEQ multiplex PCR; TCRdb stores in-frame clones only, minus some. The sample records over 95,000 clones, roughly 90% being singletons. The sequenced sample was peripheral blood, obtained on day 0 of AZD1222 vaccination. The receptors stem from an adult in good health.

V usage is TRBV7-8 and J usage is TRBJ1-5; D unclear. The V end lost 5 bases, the J end lost 1 base, and 6 bases lay between the germline ends. The CDR3 consists of 13 residues. CDR1 is SGHVS and CDR2 is FQNEAQ in the germline V gene. The CDR3 loop reads CASSEPSNQPQHF. DNA of the CDR3: TGTGCCAGCAGCGAACCGAGCAATCAGCCCCAGCATTTT.

The chain employs TRBV6-1 and TRBJ2-7; TRBD1 agrees at 10 bases. The CDR3 is made up of 15 amino acids. Trimming cost V 1 base and J 2 bases; bases outside gene matches: 2. Germline values: CDR1 MNHNS, CDR2 SASEGT. The DNA of the CDR3 is TGTGCCAGCAGTGAAGAGGGACAGGGGCCCTACGAGCAGTACTTC. Amino acid sequence: CASSEEGQGPYEQYF.

J is TRBJ2-3 and V is TRBV7-3, with TRBD1 as a possible D gene (6 bases). Between the trimmed V and J ends, which lost 5 bases and 6 bases, there was a span of 12 bases. The CDR3 extends over 13 amino acids. Germline V gene lookup returns CDR1 SGHTA and CDR2 FQGTGA. Here the CDR3 reads CASSLGRGDTQYF. The DNA for the CDR3 is TGTGCCAGCAGCCTCGGAAGGGGGGATACGCAGTATTTT. Filled out from reference TRBV7-3 and TRBJ2-3, the complete variable domain reads GAGVSQTPSNKVTEKGKYVELRCDPISGHTALYWYRQSLGQGPEFLIYFQGTGAADDSGLPNDRFFAVRPEGSVSTLKIQRTERGDSAVYLCASSLGRGDTQYFGPGTRLTVL.

CDR3: CASSLSWQGGPGSYNEQFF. As DNA, the CDR3 is TGTGCCAGCAGCTTGTCGTGGCAGGGCGGCCCCGGCTCCTACAATGAGCAGTTCTTC. The chain couples TRBV5-6 to TRBJ2-1, with a tentative D call TRBD1 (5 bases). From germline, CDR1 is SGHDT and CDR2 YYEEEE. The length of the CDR3 is 19 residues. V lost 1 base and J 0 bases, leaving 20 bases between the germline ends.

The chain carries TRBV6-5 and TRBJ1-3; D ambiguous. The CDR3 runs 13 residues. Germline assignment: CDR1 MNHEY and CDR2 SVGAGI. Trimming removed 7 bases from V and 2 bases from J, with 9 bases in between. In DNA form, the CDR3 reads TGTGCCAGCACCCCACCGGCTGGAAACACCATATATTTT. Its protein product is CASTPPAGNTIYF.

The chain employs TRBV3-1 (or the pseudogene TRBV3-2) and TRBJ1-4; 8 positions match TRBD1. The J segment lost 3 bases and the V segment lost 1 base, leaving 4 bases of the junction unmatched. This CDR3 comprises 16 residues. Germline loops: CDR1 LGHDT, CDR2 YNNKEL (reference sequence). This chain's CDR3 is CASSQAGQAPNEKLFF. Here the CDR3 DNA reads TGTGCCAGCAGCCAAGCGGGACAGGCTCCTAATGAAAAACTGTTTTTT.

The V call is TRBV2, the J call TRBJ1-4; 7 positions agree with TRBD1. The CDR3 has 16 residues. Germline V gene lookup returns CDR1 SNHLY and CDR2 FYNNEI. After removal of 3 bases from V and 7 bases from J, the junction contained 11 bases not matched to a gene. The CDR3: CASSDPWAGGGEKLFF. As DNA, the CDR3 is TGTGCCAGCAGTGACCCTTGGGCAGGGGGAGGTGAAAAACTGTTTTTT.

This chain connects TRBV5-1 to TRBJ1-2; D may be TRBD1 (5 bases). Trimming left V 1 base short and J 7 bases short, with 14 bases between. The germline CDR1 and CDR2 sequences are SGHRS and YFSETQ. This CDR3 has 14 residues. The CDR3 DNA is TGCGCCAGCAGCTTGTTACAGGAAAAAAGTGGCTACACCTTC. Translation: CASSLLQEKSGYTF. The full variable domain, its missing parts supplied by reference TRBV5-1 and TRBJ1-2, is KAGVTQTPRYLIKTRGQQVTLSCSPISGHRSVSWYQQTPGQGLQFLFEYFSETQRNKGNFPGRFSGRQFSNSRSEMNVSTLELGDSALYLCASSLLQEKSGYTFGSGTRLTVV.